Described below is a single T cell receptor (beta chain) sequence and its context. Its antigen remains unknown. In germline, CDR1 is SGHAT, CDR2 FQNNGV. V lost 0 bases and J lost 5, with 23 bases in between. This CDR3 is 19 amino acids long. 200 to 250 ng DNA, tens of thousands of T cell genomes, went into each sorted-subset replicate PCR. Original analysis: ImmunoSEQ supplied junction-only sequences lacking quality scores, so filtering was different. Using immunoSEQ multiplex PCR, the repertoire was profiled, and TCRdb retains in-frame clones only, with some absent. V, J and clone size are taken as reported in that table, and D and trimming were inferred from the DNA itself. The repertoire holds 1.4 million to 1.5 million clones, with roughly 95% as singletons. This sample was taken from a study of shared clonotypes between healthy human individuals. Findings and caveats of the study: Sorted-subset samples were not fully sequenced, rarefaction indicated.

The sequence was collected from a young man in good health. Sequencing was done on a sample of naive CD4+ T cells sorted from blood. Subset reported: CD45RA+ positively selected. V usage is TRBV11-2 and J usage is TRBJ2-1; D is perhaps TRBD1 (5 bases). The CDR3 coding sequence is TGTGCCAGCAGCTTAGATCTTTTCGATCTGGTACAGGTCAACAATGAGCAGTTCTTC. This gives the protein CASSLDLFDLVQVNNEQFF.